This T cell receptor beta chain was recorded in a study of blood T cell repertoires in COVID-19. At the level of the study: Material from acute and convalescent COVID-19 was sourced from the United States, Italy and Spain.

Those enrolled, adults aged about 18 to 89 years, came from around 24 US areas. Participants' reported clinical history set cohort assignment. Within the 2 weeks before study entry, each person in the exposed group met a COVID-19 case. Data came from immunoSEQ multiplex PCR; TCRdb stores just in-frame clones and leaves some out. Altogether hundreds of thousands of clones are present, about nine tenths being singletons, with the ten largest covering 2.9%. This TCR was sampled from a woman aged 45-59 years who had been exposed to COVID-19. Sequences were obtained from PBMCs or T cells enriched from blood (not recorded which).

As DNA, the CDR3 is TGTGCCAGCAGATGGACTGGCACAGATACGCAGTATTTT. Its protein is CASRWTGTDTQYF. The V and J genes are TRBV2 and TRBJ2-3; weak D call: TRBD2 (5 bases). This CDR3 contains 13 residues. Trimming stripped 6 bases from V and 1 base from J, with 8 bases between. Germline V gene sequence: CDR1 SNHLY, CDR2 FYNNEI.